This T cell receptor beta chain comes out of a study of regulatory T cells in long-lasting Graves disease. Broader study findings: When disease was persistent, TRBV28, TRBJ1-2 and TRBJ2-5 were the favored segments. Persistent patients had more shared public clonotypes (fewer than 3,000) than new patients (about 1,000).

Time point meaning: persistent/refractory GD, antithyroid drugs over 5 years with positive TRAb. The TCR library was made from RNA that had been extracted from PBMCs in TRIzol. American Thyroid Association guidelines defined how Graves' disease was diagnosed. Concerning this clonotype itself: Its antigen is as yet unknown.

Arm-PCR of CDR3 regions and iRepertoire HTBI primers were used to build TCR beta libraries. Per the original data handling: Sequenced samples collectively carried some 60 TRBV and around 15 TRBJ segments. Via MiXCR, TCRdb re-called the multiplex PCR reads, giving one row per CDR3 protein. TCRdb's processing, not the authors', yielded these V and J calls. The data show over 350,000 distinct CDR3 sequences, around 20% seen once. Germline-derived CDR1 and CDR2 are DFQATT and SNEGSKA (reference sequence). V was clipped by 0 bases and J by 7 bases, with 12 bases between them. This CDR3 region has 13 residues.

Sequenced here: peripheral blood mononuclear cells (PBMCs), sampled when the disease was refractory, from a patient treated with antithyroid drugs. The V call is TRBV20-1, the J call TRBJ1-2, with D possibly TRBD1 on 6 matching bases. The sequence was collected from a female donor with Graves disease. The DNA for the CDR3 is TGCAGTGCTAGAGATCGGGGGGCGTTTGGCTACACCTTC. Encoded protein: CSARDRGAFGYTF.